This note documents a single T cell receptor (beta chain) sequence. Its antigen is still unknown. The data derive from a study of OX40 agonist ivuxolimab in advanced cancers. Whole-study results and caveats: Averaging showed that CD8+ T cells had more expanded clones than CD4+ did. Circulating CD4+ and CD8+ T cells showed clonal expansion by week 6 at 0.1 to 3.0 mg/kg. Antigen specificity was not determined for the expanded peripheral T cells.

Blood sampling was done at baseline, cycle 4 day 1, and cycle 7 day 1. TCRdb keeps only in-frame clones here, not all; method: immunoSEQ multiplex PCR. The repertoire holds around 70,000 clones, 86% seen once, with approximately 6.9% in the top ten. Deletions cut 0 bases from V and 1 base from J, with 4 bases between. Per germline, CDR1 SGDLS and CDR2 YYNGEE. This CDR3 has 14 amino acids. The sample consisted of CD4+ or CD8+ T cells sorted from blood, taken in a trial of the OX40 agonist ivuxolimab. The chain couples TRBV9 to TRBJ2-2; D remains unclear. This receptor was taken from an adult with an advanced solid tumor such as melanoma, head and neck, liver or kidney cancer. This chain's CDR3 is CASSVDGNTGELFF. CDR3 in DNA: TGTGCCAGCAGCGTAGACGGGAACACCGGGGAGCTGTTTTTT.